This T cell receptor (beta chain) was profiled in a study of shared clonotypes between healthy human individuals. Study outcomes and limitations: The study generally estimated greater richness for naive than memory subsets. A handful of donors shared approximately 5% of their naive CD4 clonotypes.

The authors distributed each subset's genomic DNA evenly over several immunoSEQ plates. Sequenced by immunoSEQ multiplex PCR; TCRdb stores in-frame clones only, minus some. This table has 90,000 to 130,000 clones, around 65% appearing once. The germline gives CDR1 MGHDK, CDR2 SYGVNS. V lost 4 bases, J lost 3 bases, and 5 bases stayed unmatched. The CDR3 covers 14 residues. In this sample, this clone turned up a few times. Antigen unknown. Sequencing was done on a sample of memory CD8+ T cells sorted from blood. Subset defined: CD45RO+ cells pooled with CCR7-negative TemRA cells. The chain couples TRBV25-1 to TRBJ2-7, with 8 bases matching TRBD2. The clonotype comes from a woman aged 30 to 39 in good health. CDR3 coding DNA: TGTGCCAGCAGTGTAGTAGCGGGACGCTACGAGCAGTACTTC. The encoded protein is CASSVVAGRYEQYF.